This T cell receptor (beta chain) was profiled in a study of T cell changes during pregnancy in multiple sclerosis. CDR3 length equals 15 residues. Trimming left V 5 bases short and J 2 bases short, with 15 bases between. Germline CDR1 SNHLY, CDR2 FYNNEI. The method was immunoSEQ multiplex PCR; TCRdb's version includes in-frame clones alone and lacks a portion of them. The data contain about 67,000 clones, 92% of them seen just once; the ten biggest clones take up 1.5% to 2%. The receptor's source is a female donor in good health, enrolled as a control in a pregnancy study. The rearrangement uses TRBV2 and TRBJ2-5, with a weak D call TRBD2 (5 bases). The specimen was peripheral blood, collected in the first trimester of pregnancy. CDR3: CASSPWERRQETQYF. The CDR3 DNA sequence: TGTGCCAGCAGTCCCTGGGAGCGTAGACAAGAGACCCAGTACTTC.